This T cell receptor beta chain was found in a study of CD8 T cells in Susac syndrome. The germline gives CDR1 SGHNT, CDR2 YYREEE (reference sequence). This CDR3 is 15 amino acids long. With respect to this clonotype: Its ends do not fully match the called genes, so a read error is possible.

Reverse transcription of roughly 0.5 to 1 ug RNA was performed with random hexamers. TCRdb processed the immunoSEQ multiplex PCR reads anew with MiXCR; each CDR3 protein has one entry. The sample has 150,000 to 200,000 distinct CDR3 sequences, approximately 93% seen once. The specimen sequenced was CD4+ T cells from PBMCs. The V call is TRBV5-4, the J call TRBJ1-6, with D hard to call. This TCR came from a human donor in good health. CDR3 amino acids: CASRSAVSYNSPLHF. CDR3 sequence (DNA): TGTGCCAGCAGATCGGCGGTCTCCTATAATTCCCCCCTCCACTTT.